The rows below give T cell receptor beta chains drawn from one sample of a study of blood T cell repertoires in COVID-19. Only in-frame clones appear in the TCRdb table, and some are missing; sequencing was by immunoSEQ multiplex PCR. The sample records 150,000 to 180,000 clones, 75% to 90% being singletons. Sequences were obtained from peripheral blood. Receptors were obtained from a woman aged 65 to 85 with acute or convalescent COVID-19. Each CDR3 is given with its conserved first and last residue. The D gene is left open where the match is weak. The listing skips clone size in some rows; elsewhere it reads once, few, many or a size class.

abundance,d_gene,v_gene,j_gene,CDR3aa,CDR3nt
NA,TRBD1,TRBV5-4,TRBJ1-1,CASSSNTGGGTEAFF,TGTGCCAGCAGCTCAAACACAGGGGGGGGCACTGAAGCTTTCTTT
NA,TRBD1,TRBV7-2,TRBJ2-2,CASSFPGQGATGELFF,TGTGCCAGCAGCTTTCCGGGACAGGGGGCGACTGGGGAGCTGTTTTTT
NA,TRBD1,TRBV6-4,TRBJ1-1,CASRKQGWGSTEAFF,TGTGCCAGCAGGAAACAGGGGTGGGGGAGCACTGAAGCTTTCTTT
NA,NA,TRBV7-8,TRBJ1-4,CASSLDQVRRRNEKLFF,TGTGCCAGCAGCTTAGATCAGGTGCGACGGAGGAATGAAAAACTGTTTTTT
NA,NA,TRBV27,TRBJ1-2,CASSFWVGGNNYGYTF,TGTGCCAGCAGTTTCTGGGTCGGGGGGAACAACTATGGCTACACCTTC
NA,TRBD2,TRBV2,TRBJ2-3,CASTLLAGVSDTQYF,TGTGCCAGCACGCTACTAGCGGGGGTCTCAGATACGCAGTATTTT
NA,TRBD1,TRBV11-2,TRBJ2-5,CASSLEGQASGETQYF,TGTGCCAGCAGCTTAGAGGGACAGGCCTCGGGGGAGACCCAGTACTTC
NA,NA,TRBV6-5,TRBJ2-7,CASSYSGRRGEQYF,TGTGCCAGCAGTTACTCGGGTAGGAGGGGCGAGCAGTACTTC
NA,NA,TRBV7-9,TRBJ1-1,CASSPRFNQGPGTEAFF,TGTGCCAGCAGCCCCCGATTTAACCAGGGGCCTGGGACTGAAGCTTTCTTT
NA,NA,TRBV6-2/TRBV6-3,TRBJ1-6,CASSRMGGNSPLHF,TGTGCCAGCAGCCGGATGGGGGGAAATTCACCCCTCCACTTT
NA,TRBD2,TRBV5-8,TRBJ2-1,CASSPFQTSGVSYNEQFF,TGTGCCAGCAGCCCCTTCCAGACTAGCGGGGTTTCCTACAATGAGCAGTTCTTC
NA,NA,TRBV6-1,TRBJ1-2,CASTETGSSGYTF,TGTGCCAGCACCGAAACAGGGTCTAGCGGCTACACCTTC
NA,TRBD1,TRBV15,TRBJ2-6,CATSTTGGAGANVLTF,TGTGCCACCAGCACAACAGGGGGCGCGGGGGCCAACGTCCTGACTTTC
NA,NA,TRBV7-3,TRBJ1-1,CASSPASRSEAFF,TGTGCCAGCAGCCCCGCCTCGAGGTCTGAAGCTTTCTTT
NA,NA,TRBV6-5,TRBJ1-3,CASSYSLAAGGNTIYF,TGTGCCAGCAGTTACTCGTTAGCAGCAGGGGGAAACACCATATATTTT
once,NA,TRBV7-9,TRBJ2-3,CASSSFSWGTDTQYF,TGTGCCAGCAGCTCTTTTAGCTGGGGCACAGATACGCAGTATTTT
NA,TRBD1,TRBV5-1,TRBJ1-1,CASSLRQGVPEAFF,TGCGCCAGCAGCTTGCGGCAGGGGGTCCCTGAAGCTTTCTTT
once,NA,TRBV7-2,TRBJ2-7,CASSFRGQTYEQYF,TGTGCCAGCAGCTTTAGGGGTCAAACCTACGAGCAGTACTTC
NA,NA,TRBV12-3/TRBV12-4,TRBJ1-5,CASSLEYYQPQHF,TGTGCCAGCAGTTTAGAGTACTACCAGCCCCAGCATTTT
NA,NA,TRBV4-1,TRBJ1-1,CASSPRRGPGTEAFF,TGCGCCAGCAGCCCCCGGAGGGGCCCGGGCACTGAAGCTTTCTTT